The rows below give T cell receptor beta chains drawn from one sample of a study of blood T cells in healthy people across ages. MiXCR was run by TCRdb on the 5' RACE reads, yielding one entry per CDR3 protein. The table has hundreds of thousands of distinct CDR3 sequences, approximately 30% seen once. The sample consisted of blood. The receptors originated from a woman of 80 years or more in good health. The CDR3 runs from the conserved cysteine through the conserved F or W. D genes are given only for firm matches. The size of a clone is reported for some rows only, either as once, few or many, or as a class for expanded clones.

CASSLGGTGTGEKLFF TGTGCCAGCAGCTTAGGGGGGACAGGGACGGGTGAAAAACTGTTTTTT TRBV7-6 few 16 TRBJ1-4 TRBD1
CASSSSGLTGQPQHF TGTGCCAGCAGCTCCAGTGGACTTACCGGGCAGCCCCAGCATTTT TRBV7-8 - 15 TRBJ1-5 -
CASSKEGQETQYF TGTGCCAGCAGCAAAGAGGGCCAAGAGACCCAGTACTTC TRBV21-1 - 13 TRBJ2-5 -
CASSYPRREQFF TGTGCCAGCAGTTACCCAAGACGCGAGCAGTTCTTC TRBV6-2/TRBV6-3 many 12 TRBJ2-1 -
CASSKVGTADPPTDTQYF TGTGCCAGCAGCAAAGTGGGAACAGCCGACCCCCCCACAGATACGCAGTATTTT TRBV21-1 - 18 TRBJ2-3 -
CASSLLSGRQGSGANVLTF TGTGCCAGCAGCTTATTGTCCGGGCGACAGGGGTCCGGGGCCAACGTCCTGACTTTC TRBV11-2 many 19 TRBJ2-6 TRBD1
CASSSGLAGADQPQHF TGTGCCAGCAGCAGCGGACTGGCGGGGGCCGATCAGCCCCAGCATTTT TRBV6-2/TRBV6-3 many 16 TRBJ1-5 -
CAGTLRQPYNSPLHF TGTGCCGGCACTCTGCGGCAGCCCTATAATTCACCCCTCCACTTT TRBV28 - 15 TRBJ1-6 -
CASSPGLAGGQTQYF TGCGCCAGCAGCCCGGGACTAGCGGGGGGCCAGACCCAGTACTTC TRBV4-3 many 15 TRBJ2-5 TRBD2
CASSLGLGYEQYF TGTGCCAGCAGCTTAGGTCTAGGCTACGAGCAGTACTTC TRBV7-9 many 13 TRBJ2-7 -
CASSLRDRGSGYTF TGTGCCAGCAGTTTAAGAGACAGGGGCAGTGGCTACACCTTC TRBV12-3/TRBV12-4 - 14 TRBJ1-2 TRBD1
CASSYPVGGRNTEAFF TGTGCCAGCAGTTACCCGGTTGGGGGGCGGAACACTGAAGCTTTCTTT TRBV6-6 - 16 TRBJ1-1 -
CASSVALVGAGTDTQYF TGTGCCAGCAGCGTAGCATTAGTGGGGGCCGGCACAGATACGCAGTATTTT TRBV9 - 17 TRBJ2-3 -
CASSSRDGNSPLHF TGCGCCAGCAGCTCCCGGGACGGAAATTCACCCCTCCACTTT TRBV5-1 many 14 TRBJ1-6 -
CASSSQLAAQETQYF TGTGCCAGCAGTTCCCAACTAGCGGCTCAAGAGACCCAGTACTTC TRBV6-5 - 15 TRBJ2-5 TRBD2
CATSSEVLSNQPQHF TGTGCCACCAGCAGTGAGGTCCTTAGCAATCAGCCCCAGCATTTT TRBV15 many 15 TRBJ1-5 -